This T cell receptor (beta chain) derives from a study of long-term antiretroviral therapy in people with HIV. Concerning this clone: As yet, its antigen is unknown.

The length of the CDR3 is 15 residues. The germline V gene encodes CDR1 MRHNA and CDR2 SNTAGT. V shed 4 bases, J shed 6 bases, and the junction held 3 bases outside the gene matches. The libraries were made with immunoSEQ v3.0 at survey level. The data were produced by immunoSEQ multiplex PCR, yet TCRdb's version contains in-frame clones alone and is incomplete. Altogether 30,000 to 40,000 clones are present, 87% being singletons, with the ten largest covering roughly 13%. Findings and limits, study-wide: ART preceded a rise in diversity that nonetheless stayed lower than in transplant donor controls.

This TCR came from a young man with HIV. The material was unsorted PBMCs, obtained 1.1 years after starting antiretroviral therapy. The chain uses TRBV6-4 and TRBJ2-3; 14 bases match TRBD2. This CDR3 is CASSATSGGADTQYF. As DNA, the CDR3 is TGTGCCAGCAGTGCGACTAGCGGGGGGGCGGATACGCAGTATTTT.